This TCR beta chain derives from a study of T cell responses to AZD1222 COVID-19 vaccine. Only in-frame clones appear in the TCRdb table, and some are missing; sequencing was by immunoSEQ multiplex PCR. This table holds about 120,000 clones, about 86% found once. The CDR3 has 14 amino acids. The V gene lost 5 bases and the J gene lost 4 bases, with 14 bases spanning the gap. Germline-derived CDR1 and CDR2 are LNHDA and SQIVND (reference sequence). General study points: Vaccine-associated CD4 TCRs ranged over spike, dominating at 160-218 and 743-854. Breadth and depth of Spike-specific TCRs rose after two AZD1222 doses.

Notes on this clone: Antigen: not known.

The chain joins TRBV19 to TRBJ1-1, with a possible D match to TRBD1 (5 bases). The TCR was taken from an adult in good health. The specimen was peripheral blood, collected on day 0 of AZD1222 vaccination. As DNA, the CDR3 is TGTGCCAGTAGTCCTCCGGGGGGGAGCACTGAAGCTTTCTTT. This translates into CASSPPGGSTEAFF.